A single T cell receptor beta chain is shown here with its context. Its specificity is not known. The germline gives CDR1 SGHRS, CDR2 YFSETQ. V was pared by 3 bases and J by 6 bases, with 13 bases between. The CDR3 is 13 residues long. This sample stems from a study of cytomegalovirus exposure and HLA in healthy donors. The overall study: A prior analysis found about 120 million unique TCR beta sequences from around 190 million T cells. Study findings and constraints: There were a few CMV-associated chains whose specificity for CMV antigens was confirmed in vitro. Reported findings show TCR beta sequences accurately forecast HLA-A and HLA-B alleles in most subjects.

With 60 Vbeta and 13 Jbeta primers, the PCR was carried out. As processed by the authors: In a later analysis, 80 million or so unique TCR beta chains included roughly 11 million shared by two or more donors. Sequencing was performed with immunoSEQ multiplex PCR; in TCRdb, only in-frame clones are kept and a portion is missing. D and trimming come from the DNA, and the V and J calls and clone size come from that table. The sample includes around 130,000 clones, over 75% of them seen just once. The chain has TRBV5-1 and TRBJ2-7; possible D gene TRBD1, 6 bases. The source is a man aged 50 or older in good health and CMV-seronegative. The sequencing sample was made of PBMCs. The CDR3 reads CASSWPTGSEQYF. CDR3 nucleotide sequence: TGCGCCAGCAGCTGGCCGACAGGATCCGAGCAGTACTTC.